A single sample gave rise to the 27 T cell receptor beta chains below, sequenced in a study of T cell repertoires in cytomegalovirus infection. Their recognized antigens are unknown. TCRdb re-derived calls from the reads in MiXCR, one entry per CDR3 protein. Among about 27,000 distinct CDR3 sequences, 15% to 20% were seen once, and the ten largest hold 80% to 90%. The specimen comprised CD8+ T cells from cultured PBMCs, sampled from culture after CMV antigen stimulation. These receptors were taken from a human donor in good health (CMV status not recorded). Some clones in this sample may be carry-over from other donors' samples.

This clonotype was seen repeatedly, ten times or more. The DNA of the CDR3 is TGTGCCAGTACTTTTACGAGGGGAGATACGCAGTATTTT. Amino acid sequence: CASTFTRGDTQYF. V gene TRBV19 combines with J gene TRBJ2-3, with D perhaps assigned TRBD1 or TRBD2 (5 bases each). There are 13 residues in the CDR3. V lost 7 bases and J 5 bases, leaving 13 bases between the germline ends. CDR1 is LNHDA, CDR2 SQIVND, per germline (reference sequence).

A few counts support this clonotype. The rearrangement uses TRBV7-6 and TRBJ2-1, with a possible D match to TRBD2 (5 bases). V was cut by 6 bases and J by 9 bases, with 18 bases left in between. The CDR3 has 14 residues. From germline, CDR1 is SGHVS and CDR2 FNYEAQ. The CDR3, as DNA: TGTGCCAGCAGTTCTAAAACTGGAGGCTTTGAGCAGTTCTTC. This translates into CASSSKTGGFEQFF.

This clonotype was observed many times. The chain combines TRBV7-2 with TRBJ1-2; D is unresolved. Germline CDR1 is SGHTA and CDR2 is FQGNSA. V lost 5 bases, J lost 7 bases, and 11 bases lay in between. This CDR3 comprises 12 residues. The CDR3 sequence is CASSPGQIGYTF. CDR3 sequence (DNA): TGTGCCAGCAGCCCGGGCCAAATTGGCTACACCTTC.

A few counts support this clonotype. The J gene is TRBJ2-5, the V gene TRBV6-6; no clear D. Germline CDR1 and CDR2: MNHNY and SVGAGI (reference sequence). The CDR3 extends over 17 amino acids. The V end was cut by 0 bases, the J end by 5 bases, with 19 bases between. The CDR3 sequence: CASSYSLRFQKQETQYF. The CDR3 region has the DNA TGTGCCAGCAGTTACTCGCTTCGGTTTCAAAAGCAGGAGACCCAGTACTTC.

The V gene is TRBV7-9, the J gene TRBJ2-1; D possibly corresponds to TRBD2 (6 bases). The CDR3 is 14 amino acids. V was clipped by 5 bases and J by 2 bases, with 10 bases between them. Per the germline V gene, CDR1 is SEHNR and CDR2 is FQNEAQ (reference sequence). The CDR3 here is CASSLAGTYNEQFF. CDR3 DNA: TGTGCCAGCAGCCTGGCGGGAACCTACAATGAGCAGTTCTTC.

This clonotype was picked up a small number of times. The V gene is TRBV6-2 or TRBV6-3, the J gene TRBJ2-7; D is unclear. Looked up from germline, CDR1 is MNHEY and CDR2 is SVGEGT. The CDR3 contains 12 residues. Trimming took 0 bases from V and 3 from J, leaving 3 bases between them. This chain's CDR3 is CASSYSNYEQYF. CDR3 sequence (DNA): TGTGCCAGCAGTTACTCAAACTACGAGCAGTACTTC.

The chain uses TRBV7-9 and TRBJ2-7; D not resolved. The germline gives CDR1 SEHNR, CDR2 FQNEAQ (reference sequence). There are 14 residues in the CDR3. The V and J ends lost 4 bases and 4 bases respectively, with 14 bases between them. The CDR3 sequence is CASSYPAPSYEQYF. Here the CDR3 DNA reads TGTGCCAGCAGCTACCCCGCTCCCTCGTACGAGCAGTACTTC. Looking up the rest from reference TRBV7-9 and TRBJ2-7 gives the full variable domain: DTGVSQNPRHKITKRGQNVTFRCDPISEHNRLYWYRQTLGQGPEFLTYFQNEAQLEKSRLLSDRFSAERPKGSFSTLEIQRTEQGDSAMYLCASSYPAPSYEQYFGPGTRLTVT.

This clonotype has only a few counts. The gene calls are TRBV6-2 or TRBV6-3 and TRBJ1-5; D is unresolved. The CDR3 runs to 15 residues. V lost 3 bases and J lost 2, with 11 bases in between. The germline CDR1 and CDR2 sequences are MNHEY and SVGEGT. CDR3 sequence reads: CASSYEGSRNQPQHF. The CDR3 DNA reads as TGTGCCAGCAGTTATGAGGGAAGCCGCAATCAGCCCCAGCATTTT.

This clonotype was seen a handful of times. The chain uses TRBV9 and TRBJ1-4, with D possibly TRBD1 on 6 matching bases. This CDR3 has 14 amino acids. Germline assignment: CDR1 SGDLS and CDR2 YYNGEE. Between the trimmed V and J ends, which lost 4 bases and 8 bases, there was a span of 15 bases. The CDR3 protein is CASSQGGGGEKLFF. The DNA of the CDR3 is TGTGCCAGCAGCCAAGGGGGAGGAGGAGAAAAACTGTTTTTT.

There are a few counts of this clonotype. The gene calls are TRBV7-2 and TRBJ1-2; no firm D call. The CDR3 is made up of 15 amino acids. Trimming took off 6 bases at V and 8 bases at J, with 22 bases between the two ends. Germline-derived CDR1 and CDR2 are SGHTA and FQGNSA. For the CDR3, the DNA is TGTGCCAGCAGGCAGTCCGCAAGTCAGACCCGGGGCTACACCTTC. Protein product: CASRQSASQTRGYTF. Based on the CDR3 plus reference TRBV7-2 and TRBJ1-2, the full variable domain is GAGVSQSPSNKVTEKGKDVELRCDPISGHTALYWYRQSLGQGLEFLIYFQGNSAPDKSGLPSDRFSAERTGGSVSTLTIQRTQQEDSAVYLCASRQSASQTRGYTFGSGTRLTVV.

The gene calls are TRBV12-3 or TRBV12-4 and TRBJ1-5; 8 nucleotides agree with TRBD1. This CDR3 contains 15 residues. The ends lost 4 bases at V and 3 bases at J; junction bases unmatched: 5. The chain's CDR3 is CASSYRDRFNQPQHF. CDR3 bases: TGTGCCAGCAGTTACCGGGACAGGTTCAATCAGCCCCAGCATTTT.

This clonotype has just a few counts. V usage is TRBV6-8 and J usage is TRBJ2-1; D remains ambiguous. V was cut by 0 bases and J by 6 bases, with 6 bases left in between. Germline CDR1 is MNHGY and CDR2 is SAAAGT. CDR3 length: 13 amino acids. The CDR3 sequence is CASSYSPGNEQFF. The CDR3 bases are TGTGCCAGCAGTTACTCCCCCGGCAATGAGCAGTTCTTC.

This clonotype came up a few times. J is TRBJ2-5 and V is TRBV7-2; D call uncertain. Looked up from germline, CDR1 is SGHTA and CDR2 is FQGNSA. Trimming stripped 3 bases from V and 1 base from J, with 6 bases between. This CDR3 spans 13 amino acids. CDR3 residues: CASSFVRQETQYF. Here the CDR3 DNA reads TGTGCCAGCAGCTTCGTTCGCCAAGAGACCCAGTACTTC.

This clonotype was observed a few times. The chain uses TRBV18 and TRBJ1-5; D is possibly TRBD1 (6 bases). V lost 6 bases to trimming and J lost 0 bases, with 21 bases between them. This CDR3 has 18 amino acids. CDR1 and CDR2 (germline): KGHSH, LQKENI. In DNA, the CDR3 is TGTGCCAGCTCCGGCGACAGGCGCACCTCTTATAGCAATCAGCCCCAGCATTTT. Translated, it gives CASSGDRRTSYSNQPQHF.

The table lists this clonotype with many counts. The J gene is TRBJ2-5, the V gene TRBV27; D unresolved. The CDR3 runs to 14 residues. Trimming removed 0 bases from V and 4 bases from J, with 9 bases in between. Germline values: CDR1 MNHEY, CDR2 SMNVEV (reference sequence). Written as DNA, the CDR3 is TGTGCCAGCAGTTTATCCAGGCATGCAGAGACCCAGTACTTC. The encoded protein is CASSLSRHAETQYF.

This clonotype was counted only a few times. This sequence joins TRBV7-6 and TRBJ2-1, with 9 bases fitting TRBD1. V gave up 2 bases and J gave up 7 bases; unmatched junction bases: 6. The CDR3 loop spans 15 amino acids. CDR1 is SGHVS and CDR2 is FNYEAQ in the germline V gene. CDR3 DNA: TGTGCCAGCAGCTTATACAGGGGGCCTTTAAATGAGCAGTTCTTC. This gives the protein CASSLYRGPLNEQFF.

This clonotype has more than one count but fewer than ten. The chain combines TRBV5-6 with TRBJ2-1; TRBD1 agrees at 8 bases. J lost 8 bases, V lost 2 bases, and 9 bases had no gene match. The CDR3 spans 15 residues. Germline V lookup: CDR1 SGHDT, CDR2 YYEEEE. Written as DNA, the CDR3 is TGTGCCAGCAGCTTTAGCTACAGGGGGTACGATGAGCAGTTCTTC. Protein: CASSFSYRGYDEQFF.

The table lists this clonotype with a count of one. The chain carries TRBV12-3 or TRBV12-4 and TRBJ1-1; D gene ambiguous. V was trimmed by 6 bases and J by 6 bases, leaving 17 bases between them. The CDR3 length is 14 residues. The CDR3 sequence: CASSPAANPAEAFF. The CDR3 nucleotides read TGTGCCAGCAGCCCTGCGGCAAACCCGGCTGAAGCTTTCTTT.

This clonotype was observed a handful of times. V usage is TRBV6-5 and J usage is TRBJ2-5; D unresolved. Germline loops: CDR1 MNHEY, CDR2 SVGAGI. There are 13 residues in the CDR3. V lost 6 bases and J lost 4, with 12 bases in between. This CDR3 is CASRLLGGETQYF. CDR3 DNA sequence: TGTGCCAGCAGACTGCTGGGCGGAGAGACCCAGTACTTC.

The genes are TRBV10-3 and TRBJ2-1; no firm D call. The CDR3 sequence is 12 residues long. V was pared by 3 bases and J by 9 bases, with 9 bases between. Germline loops: CDR1 ENHRY, CDR2 SYGVKD. CDR3 DNA sequence: TGTGCCATCAGTGATAATGGAGTTGAGCAGTTCTTC. Protein: CAISDNGVEQFF.

This clonotype has a handful of counts. The chain has TRBV4-1 and TRBJ1-2; TRBD1 agrees at 8 bases. The germline V gene encodes CDR1 MGHRA and CDR2 YSYEKL. Losses at the gene ends were 1 base for V and 4 bases for J; bases not matched to a gene: 8. The CDR3 runs 16 residues. In DNA form, the CDR3 reads TGCGCCAGCAGCCAAGTCGGGACAGGAATTGCCTATGGCTACACCTTC. It codes for CASSQVGTGIAYGYTF.

J is TRBJ2-3 and V is TRBV29-1; D ambiguous. CDR3 length: 11 amino acids. The V gene lost 5 bases and the J gene lost 2 bases, with 5 bases spanning the gap. Germline values: CDR1 SQVTM, CDR2 ANQGSEA. The chain's CDR3 is CSVPITDTQYF. The CDR3 nucleotides read TGCAGCGTTCCCATCACAGATACGCAGTATTTT.

The chain joins TRBV7-6 to TRBJ1-3, with 10 bases fitting TRBD1. The length of the CDR3 is 19 residues. V trimming: 5 bases; J trimming: 3 bases; junction bases outside the gene matches: 16. CDR1 is SGHVS, CDR2 FNYEAQ, per germline. CDR3 in amino acids: CASSPLTGGEQGYGNTIYF. DNA of the CDR3: TGTGCCAGCAGCCCTCTGACAGGGGGCGAGCAGGGTTATGGAAACACCATATATTTT.

There are a few counts of this clonotype. The chain carries TRBV6-5 and TRBJ2-5; D may correspond to TRBD1 or TRBD2 (5 bases each). The CDR3 consists of 12 residues. The ends were cut back, 6 bases at V and 9 bases at J, with 14 bases in the middle. From germline, CDR1 is MNHEY and CDR2 SVGAGI. In nucleotides, the CDR3 is TGTGCCAGCAGCACAGGCCCGGAGGCCCAGTACTTC. Amino acids: CASSTGPEAQYF.

In this sample, this clonotype turned up a few times. This sequence joins TRBV7-2 and TRBJ2-1, with 11 bases matching TRBD2. Germline-derived CDR1 and CDR2 are SGHTA and FQGNSA. V gave up 2 bases and J gave up 5 bases; unmatched junction bases: 5. The CDR3 runs to 16 residues. Written as DNA, the CDR3 is TGTGCCAGCAGCTTAACGACTAGCGGGACACACAATGAGCAGTTCTTC. This codes for CASSLTTSGTHNEQFF.

This clonotype was counted between two and nine times. A single base separates this from a much larger clone, so it may be a read error. The V call is TRBV7-2, the J call TRBJ2-7; 11 bases fit TRBD1. Germline V lookup: CDR1 SGHTA, CDR2 FQGNSA. The CDR3 is made up of 15 amino acids. The CDR3: CDSSLMGTGGYEQYF. In nucleotides, the CDR3 is TGTGACAGCAGCTTAATGGGGACAGGGGGCTACGAGCAGTACTTC.

This clonotype was observed at least ten times. The rearrangement joins TRBV18 to TRBJ1-2; D remains ambiguous. V dropped 4 bases and J dropped 6 bases, with 6 bases sitting between them. This CDR3 is 11 amino acids long. CDR1 KGHSH and CDR2 LQKENI come from the germline V gene. The CDR3 bases are TGTGCCAGCTCACAGGGAAATGGCTACACCTTC. Translating gives CASSQGNGYTF.